This T cell receptor (beta chain) was identified during a study of vaccination and CD4 T cells after COVID-19. Study as a whole: In the convalescent cohort, there were six males and four females, two of them Hispanic. The study drew post-COVID samples a median around 100 days after diagnosis (range 35 to 161).

Cultured CD4+ T cells had their DNA profiled by the Oncomine TCR Beta short-read assay. TCRdb reprocessed the PCR reads via MiXCR and lists one record per CDR3 protein. The data hold about 18,000 distinct CDR3 sequences, with roughly 60% observed a single time. The CDR3 covers 13 residues. Germline lookup yields CDR1 DFQATT and CDR2 SNEGSKA (reference sequence). Trimming stripped 3 bases from V and 15 bases from J, with 22 bases between. In its sample, this clonotype was seen a few times. Its antigen is still unknown. Treatment denoted: roughly 10-day PBMC culture with coronavirus spike peptide pools or control peptides (ViraFEST assay).

The source of this sequence is a human donor who had recovered from COVID-19. The sequenced material came from CD4+ T cells from blood, cultured in vitro. The chain has TRBV20-1 and TRBJ2-3; weak D call: TRBD2 (5 bases). Written as DNA, the CDR3 is TGCAGTGCTAGGATGCCGGCGGGCCGAGAAGAATATTTT. This sequence encodes CSARMPAGREEYF.